Reported below is one T cell receptor beta chain. Its antigen is undetermined. The sample originates from a study of cytomegalovirus exposure and HLA in healthy donors. Study-wide points: Confirmation in vitro established that three CMV-associated chains were specific for CMV antigens. Cytomegalovirus status, reportedly, was diagnosed with high specificity and sensitivity by the classifier. About 90% or about 30% of the time was how often most TCR beta V segments were productive, according to an earlier analysis.

With 60 Vbeta and 13 Jbeta primers, the PCR was carried out. Assay used: immunoSEQ multiplex PCR; TCRdb lists only in-frame clones, some missing. The table includes 150,000 to 200,000 clones, approximately 82% detected once. The sequencing input was PBMCs. The TCR comes from a man aged 50-59 years in good health and CMV-seropositive.

The chain's CDR3 is CASSAFRQGGNTEAFF. The CDR3 region has the DNA TGTGCCAGCAGCGCCTTCCGACAGGGGGGGAACACTGAAGCTTTCTTT. The rearrangement links TRBV7-9 to TRBJ1-1; 9 positions match TRBD1. The V gene's germline CDR1 is SEHNR and CDR2 FQNEAQ (reference sequence). This CDR3 comprises 16 residues. The V segment lost 5 bases and the J segment 1 base; nucleotides outside the gene matches: 8.